These 32 T cell receptor beta chains originate from one sample sequenced in a study of blood T cell repertoires in COVID-19. Sequencing used immunoSEQ multiplex PCR; TCRdb keeps in-frame clones, though not all of them. The repertoire holds 150,000 to 180,000 clones, with roughly 80% as singletons. The sequencing sample was made of peripheral blood. The receptors here all came from a woman aged 60 to 75 with acute or convalescent COVID-19.

The chain joins TRBV3-1 (or the pseudogene TRBV3-2) to TRBJ2-3; tentatively, D is TRBD2 (5 bases). CDR3 length equals 16 residues. The germline V gene encodes CDR1 LGHDT and CDR2 YNNKEL (reference sequence). The V end lost 0 bases, the J end lost 2 bases, and 12 bases lay between the germline ends. CDR3 residues: CASSQDVGLLTDTQYF. CDR3 bases: TGTGCCAGCAGCCAAGATGTCGGACTCCTCACAGATACGCAGTATTTT.

The chain employs TRBV5-8 and TRBJ2-1; 7 nucleotides agree with TRBD1. J gave up 15 bases and V 8 bases, and 20 bases lay outside the gene matches. This CDR3 comprises 14 residues. Germline loops: CDR1 SGHTS, CDR2 YDEGEE. The CDR3 nucleotides read TGTGCCAGTATGATCGATCGCAGGGGGATGACTGGGTTCTTC. It yields the protein CASMIDRRGMTGFF.

The chain joins TRBV11-2 to TRBJ1-4; 8 nucleotides agree with TRBD1. CDR1 and CDR2 from the germline V gene are SGHAT and FQNNGV. The CDR3 runs 17 residues. V lost 4 bases to trimming and J lost 2 bases; unmatched junction nucleotides: 9. DNA for the CDR3: TGTGCCAGCAGCTCAAGACAGGGGAGGTTCACTAATGAAAAACTGTTTTTT. Protein: CASSSRQGRFTNEKLFF. The complete variable domain, with remaining parts taken from reference TRBV11-2 and TRBJ1-4, reads EAGVAQSPRYKIIEKRQSVAFWCNPISGHATLYWYQQILGQGPKLLIQFQNNGVVDDSQLPKDRFSAERLKGVDSTLKIQPAKLEDSAVYLCASSSRQGRFTNEKLFFGSGTQLSVL.

For the CDR3, the DNA is TGTGCCAGCAGCCAAGGAGGAGCTAACTATGGCTACACCTTC. It codes for CASSQGGANYGYTF. This chain connects TRBV3-1 (or the pseudogene TRBV3-2) to TRBJ1-2; no definite D call. The CDR3 runs to 14 residues. The ends were cut back, 1 base at V and 0 bases at J, with 6 bases in the middle. CDR1 is LGHDT, CDR2 YNNKEL, per germline (reference sequence).

The chain uses TRBV12-3 or TRBV12-4 and TRBJ1-2; a possible D gene is TRBD1 (5 bases). The V gene lost 6 bases and the J gene lost 5 bases, with 7 bases spanning the gap. The CDR3 has 11 amino acids. CDR3 bases: TGTGCCAGCAGGGGGGGTTATGGCTACACCTTC. Amino acids: CASRGGYGYTF.

The chain carries TRBV5-1 and TRBJ1-1; D is unclear. The germline gives CDR1 SGHRS, CDR2 YFSETQ. The CDR3 runs 16 residues. Between the trimmed V and J ends, which lost 1 base and 0 bases, there was a span of 13 bases. The CDR3 DNA follows: TGCGCCAGCAGCTTGTATCCCCCCGACTTGAACACTGAAGCTTTCTTT. As protein: CASSLYPPDLNTEAFF. The variable domain in full, completed from reference TRBV5-1 and TRBJ1-1, reads KAGVTQTPRYLIKTRGQQVTLSCSPISGHRSVSWYQQTPGQGLQFLFEYFSETQRNKGNFPGRFSGRQFSNSRSEMNVSTLELGDSALYLCASSLYPPDLNTEAFFGQGTRLTVV.

The chain joins TRBV5-1 to TRBJ1-2; 11 nucleotides align to TRBD1. The CDR3 totals 15 residues. Per the germline V gene, CDR1 is SGHRS and CDR2 is YFSETQ. J lost 6 bases, V lost 4 bases, and 8 bases had no gene match. CDR3 sequence: CASSNGVGQGDGYTF. The DNA for the CDR3 is TGCGCCAGCAGCAACGGTGTGGGACAGGGGGATGGCTACACCTTC.

The CDR3 spells CASTVSGRWYYGYTF. The CDR3 DNA reads as TGTGCCAGTACAGTTTCGGGGAGGTGGTACTATGGCTACACCTTC. The V and J genes are TRBV19 and TRBJ1-2, with no clear D. Trimming stripped 7 bases from V and 3 bases from J, with 18 bases between. Germline V CDR1 and CDR2: LNHDA, SQIVND (reference sequence). The CDR3 loop spans 15 amino acids.

This clone was seen a few times. This chain uses TRBV7-2 with TRBJ1-2; no clear D. The CDR3 contains 13 residues. Germline CDR1 reads SGHTA; CDR2 reads FQGNSA. V was pared by 5 bases and J by 8 bases, with 15 bases between. CDR3 loop: CASSPYMNEGYTF. DNA of the CDR3: TGTGCCAGCAGCCCGTACATGAATGAAGGCTACACCTTC.

The rearrangement links TRBV10-3 to TRBJ2-5; tentatively, D is TRBD1 (6 bases). The germline V gene encodes CDR1 ENHRY and CDR2 SYGVKD. CDR3 length: 14 amino acids. V was trimmed by 5 bases and J by 2 bases, leaving 12 bases between them. This chain's CDR3 is CAISPGTPQETQYF. The CDR3 bases are TGTGCCATCAGTCCGGGGACACCACAAGAGACCCAGTACTTC.

The V call is TRBV7-2, the J call TRBJ1-5, with 10 bases fitting TRBD1. This CDR3 has 13 residues. V lost 9 bases to trimming and J lost 3 bases; unmatched junction nucleotides: 2. Germline V CDR1 and CDR2: SGHTA, FQGNSA. The CDR3 nucleotides read TGTGCCAGGACAGGGGGCGACAATCAGCCCCAGCATTTT. Its protein is CARTGGDNQPQHF.

The V and J genes are TRBV2 and TRBJ2-7; D might be TRBD2 (6 bases). From germline, CDR1 is SNHLY and CDR2 FYNNEI. V shed 4 bases and J shed 7 bases, with 17 bases lying between them. CDR3 length: 14 amino acids. The chain's CDR3 is CASSGGALTVEQYF. In DNA, the CDR3 is TGTGCCAGCAGTGGCGGGGCCCTCACGGTAGAGCAGTACTTC.

The V call is TRBV5-6, the J call TRBJ1-5; TRBD1 agrees at 10 bases. Unmatched junction bases numbered 8, after V lost 5 bases and J lost 0 bases. This CDR3 has 17 amino acids. Germline loops: CDR1 SGHDT, CDR2 YYEEEE. The DNA of the CDR3 is TGTGCCAGCAGTCGTAGACAGGGGGCATATAGCAATCAGCCCCAGCATTTT. Translated, it gives CASSRRQGAYSNQPQHF.

This chain connects TRBV4-1 to TRBJ1-1; no reliable D call. The CDR3 runs to 18 residues. Germline V gene sequence: CDR1 MGHRA, CDR2 YSYEKL. V was shortened by 0 bases and J by 11 bases, with 28 bases between the two germline ends. CDR3 residues: CASSQDRGRIELYEAAFF. The CDR3 DNA follows: TGCGCCAGCAGCCAAGATCGGGGAAGGATCGAACTGTATGAAGCGGCTTTCTTT.

V usage is TRBV4-1 and J usage is TRBJ2-2, with D possibly TRBD2 on 6 matching bases. V lost 2 bases to trimming and J lost 4 bases, with 11 bases between them. CDR1 and CDR2 from the germline V gene are MGHRA and YSYEKL. The CDR3 runs 15 residues. The CDR3 sequence is CASSQLGLPTGELFF. The CDR3 DNA reads as TGCGCCAGCAGCCAACTGGGACTCCCCACCGGGGAGCTGTTTTTT.

The chain links TRBV14 to TRBJ2-7, with D unclear. The V and J ends lost 0 bases and 1 base respectively, with 16 bases between them. The germline V gene has CDR1 SGHDN and CDR2 FVKESK. This CDR3 is built from 17 residues. CDR3 amino acids: CASSQDLFRGGSYEQYF. The DNA for the CDR3 is TGTGCCAGCAGCCAAGATCTATTTCGCGGTGGATCCTACGAGCAGTACTTC.

The chain couples TRBV19 to TRBJ2-5; TRBD2 matches at 12 bases. Losses at the gene ends were 8 bases for V and 4 bases for J; bases not matched to a gene: 8. Germline V gene data show CDR1 as LNHDA and CDR2 as SQIVND (reference sequence). The CDR3 is 15 amino acids. CDR3 DNA: TGTGCCAGTCGAAGCCTAGCGGGGGGGTCAGAGACCCAGTACTTC. Protein sequence: CASRSLAGGSETQYF.

The chain couples TRBV14 to TRBJ2-2, with 7 bases aligning to TRBD2. Germline V gene data show CDR1 as SGHDN and CDR2 as FVKESK. The V segment lost 4 bases and the J segment 5 bases; nucleotides outside the gene matches: 4. The CDR3 length is 14 residues. The CDR3 here is CASSRTSKTGELFF. The CDR3, as DNA: TGTGCCAGCAGCCGGACTAGTAAGACCGGGGAGCTGTTTTTT. Full variable domain (remainder filled in from reference TRBV14 and TRBJ2-2): EAGVTQFPSHSVIEKGQTVTLRCDPISGHDNLYWYRRVMGKEIKFLLHFVKESKQDESGMPNNRFLAERTGGTYSTLKVQPAELEDSGVYFCASSRTSKTGELFFGEGSRLTVL.

This chain joins TRBV7-3 and TRBJ2-2, with 8 bases matching TRBD2. CDR3 length: 15 amino acids. V gave up 1 base and J gave up 6 bases; unmatched junction bases: 4. Germline loops: CDR1 SGHTA, CDR2 FQGTGA. This CDR3 is CASSLISGVAGELFF. CDR3 DNA sequence: TGTGCCAGCAGCTTAATTAGCGGGGTAGCCGGGGAGCTGTTTTTT.

The rearrangement links TRBV7-8 to TRBJ1-2; 10 bases agree with TRBD1. J gave up 6 bases and V 5 bases, and 15 bases lay outside the gene matches. CDR3 length equals 17 residues. Germline CDR1 and CDR2: SGHVS and FQNEAQ. CDR3 region: CASSPRSGTGAFDGYTF. The CDR3 DNA reads TGTGCCAGCAGCCCCAGGAGCGGGACAGGGGCATTTGATGGCTACACCTTC. Full variable domain (rest looked up from reference TRBV7-8 and TRBJ1-2): GAGVSQSPRYKVAKRGQDVALRCDPISGHVSLFWYQQALGQGPEFLTYFQNEAQLDKSGLPSDRFFAERPEGSVSTLKIQRTQQEDSAVYLCASSPRSGTGAFDGYTFGSGTRLTVV.

The chain has TRBV4-2 and TRBJ1-6; D possibly corresponds to TRBD1 (5 bases). This CDR3 region has 16 residues. The V end lost 0 bases, the J end lost 9 bases, and 15 bases lay between the germline ends. Germline-derived CDR1 and CDR2 are LGHNA and YNFKEQ. The chain's CDR3 is CASSQESQGRGSPLHF. The CDR3 region has the DNA TGTGCCAGCAGCCAAGAGTCCCAGGGAAGAGGTTCACCCCTCCACTTT.

The rearrangement links TRBV5-4 to TRBJ2-2, with D perhaps matching TRBD1 (6 bases). The CDR3 totals 16 residues. Germline assignment: CDR1 SGHNT and CDR2 YYREEE (reference sequence). The V and J ends lost 5 bases and 4 bases respectively, with 18 bases between them. The CDR3 sequence is CASSTGQLRTTGELFF. For the CDR3, the DNA is TGTGCCAGCAGTACCGGACAGCTTCGAACCACCGGGGAGCTGTTTTTT.

This sequence joins TRBV2 and TRBJ1-4; D gene unclear. V lost 6 bases and J 0 bases, leaving 8 bases between the germline ends. Germline V gene data show CDR1 as SNHLY and CDR2 as FYNNEI. This CDR3 spans 14 amino acids. CDR3 coding DNA: TGTGCCAGCAGCATGGGAGCAACTAATGAAAAACTGTTTTTT. Protein product: CASSMGATNEKLFF.

The chain links TRBV5-1 to TRBJ1-2; D call uncertain. In germline, CDR1 is SGHRS, CDR2 YFSETQ. This CDR3 comprises 16 residues. Trimming left V 5 bases short and J 0 bases short, with 17 bases between. DNA for the CDR3: TGCGCCAGCAGTTACTCCCCAGCGGATTCTAACTATGGCTACACCTTC. It is translated as CASSYSPADSNYGYTF.

The chain is built from TRBV25-1 and TRBJ2-2; D remains ambiguous. The CDR3 runs 13 residues. Trimming shortened V by 8 bases and J by 0 bases, and 7 bases separated the two germline ends. The germline V gene has CDR1 MGHDK and CDR2 SYGVNS. The DNA for the CDR3 is TGTGCCAGCTCCGACACGAACACCGGGGAGCTGTTTTTT. Translating gives CASSDTNTGELFF.

This clone was observed once. J is TRBJ2-1 and V is TRBV3-1 (or the pseudogene TRBV3-2); D ambiguous. The CDR3 has 15 amino acids. Germline values: CDR1 LGHDT, CDR2 YNNKEL (reference sequence). Deletions cut 0 bases from V and 2 bases from J, with 8 bases between. The CDR3 region has the DNA TGTGCCAGCAGCCAAGATCTAGTGGCCTACAATGAGCAGTTCTTC. This gives the protein CASSQDLVAYNEQFF.

Only a few counts were recorded for this clone. The chain carries TRBV30 and TRBJ1-2; 8 bases line up with TRBD1. Germline V lookup: CDR1 GTSNPN, CDR2 SVGIG (reference sequence). V was pared by 4 bases and J by 7 bases, with 5 bases of the junction left unmatched. The CDR3 totals 12 residues. In DNA form, the CDR3 reads TGTGCCTGGACCGCAGGGGGCGGTGGCTACACCTTC. Translation: CAWTAGGGGYTF.

This clone appeared a single time. This chain connects TRBV18 to TRBJ1-2; D remains unclear. In germline, CDR1 is KGHSH, CDR2 LQKENI. The CDR3 is 13 residues long. Trimming took 4 bases from V and 4 from J, leaving 10 bases between them. Written as DNA, the CDR3 is TGTGCCAGCTCACGAGACGGAGTCTATGGCTACACCTTC. Amino acid sequence: CASSRDGVYGYTF.

The J gene is TRBJ2-1, the V gene TRBV5-4; 7 positions agree with TRBD2. The CDR3 spans 16 residues. Germline CDR1 is SGHNT and CDR2 is YYREEE (reference sequence). The V segment lost 2 bases and the J segment 4 bases; nucleotides outside the gene matches: 9. CDR3 sequence: CASSFGGGGGYNEQFF. For the CDR3, the DNA is TGTGCCAGCAGCTTCGGTGGTGGGGGGGGTTACAATGAGCAGTTCTTC.

The chain recombines TRBV20-1 with TRBJ2-5, with D possibly being TRBD2 (7 bases). CDR1 DFQATT and CDR2 SNEGSKA come from the germline V gene (reference sequence). This CDR3 region has 13 residues. Trimming removed 3 bases from V and 5 bases from J, with 13 bases in between. In DNA form, the CDR3 reads TGCAGTGCTAGTAGGGGGGGAGAGGAGACCCAGTACTTC. Protein: CSASRGGEETQYF.

The V gene is TRBV6-5, the J gene TRBJ2-7, with a possible D match to TRBD2 (6 bases). The CDR3 is 14 amino acids. Trimming removed 8 bases from V and 2 bases from J, with 16 bases in between. From germline, CDR1 is MNHEY and CDR2 SVGAGI. CDR3 nucleotides: TGTGCCAGCGGCCGGGACTCATCCCCCTACGAGCAGTACTTC. Residues: CASGRDSSPYEQYF.

The V call is TRBV2, the J call TRBJ2-7, with D hard to call. The germline gives CDR1 SNHLY, CDR2 FYNNEI. The CDR3 totals 13 residues. Trimming took off 8 bases at V and 0 bases at J, with 11 bases between the two ends. The CDR3 region is CASGQVYSYEQYF. In DNA, the CDR3 is TGTGCCAGCGGCCAAGTGTACTCCTACGAGCAGTACTTC.